The T cell receptor (beta chain) under discussion was sequenced for a study of shared clonotypes between healthy human individuals. In the case of this clone: At one end the junction does not follow the germline gene, possibly because of a read error. Other DNA variants within this sample encode the same CDR3.

CD8 cells regarded as naive lacked CD45RO, were positively chosen for CCR7, and omitted terminally differentiated effector memory CD45RA+ cells. All participating donors were Caucasian adults from Nashville, Tennessee. Sequencing was performed with immunoSEQ multiplex PCR; in TCRdb, only in-frame clones are kept and a portion is missing. This table has about 2 million clones, over 85% appearing once. Per the germline V gene, CDR1 is LNHDA and CDR2 is SQIVND (reference sequence). There are 14 residues in the CDR3. The sequence came from a man aged 18 to 29 in good health. Source material: naive CD8+ T cells sorted from blood. The genes are TRBV19 and TRBJ1-5; D uncertain. CDR3 sequence (DNA): TGTGCCAGTAGCCTGACACAGAGCAATCAACCCCAGCATTTT. Its translation: CASSLTQSNQPQHF.